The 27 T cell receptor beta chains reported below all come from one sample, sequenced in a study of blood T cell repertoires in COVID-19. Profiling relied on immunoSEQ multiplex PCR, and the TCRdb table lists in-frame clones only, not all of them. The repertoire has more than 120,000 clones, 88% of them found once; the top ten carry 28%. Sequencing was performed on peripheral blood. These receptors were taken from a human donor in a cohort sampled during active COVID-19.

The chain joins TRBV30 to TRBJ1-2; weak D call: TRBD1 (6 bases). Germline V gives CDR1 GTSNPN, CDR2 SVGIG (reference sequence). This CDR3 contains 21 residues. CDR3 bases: TGTGCTTACGAGGGAGGAGGGCGACTCACAGGGAGGGAAGCACCTAACTATGGCTACACCTTC. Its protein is CAYEGGGRLTGREAPNYGYTF.

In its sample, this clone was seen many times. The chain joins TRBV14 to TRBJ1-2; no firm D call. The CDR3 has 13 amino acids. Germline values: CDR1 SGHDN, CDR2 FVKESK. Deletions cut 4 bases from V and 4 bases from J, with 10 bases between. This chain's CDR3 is CASSPGGSYGYTF. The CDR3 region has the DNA TGTGCCAGCAGCCCGGGAGGGTCCTATGGCTACACCTTC.

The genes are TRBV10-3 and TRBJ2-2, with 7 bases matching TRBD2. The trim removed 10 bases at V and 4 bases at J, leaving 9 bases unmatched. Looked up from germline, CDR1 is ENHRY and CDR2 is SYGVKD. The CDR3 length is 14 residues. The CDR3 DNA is TGTGCCACCACGGGGGGACGGGGCACCGGGGAGCTGTTTTTT. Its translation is CATTGGRGTGELFF.

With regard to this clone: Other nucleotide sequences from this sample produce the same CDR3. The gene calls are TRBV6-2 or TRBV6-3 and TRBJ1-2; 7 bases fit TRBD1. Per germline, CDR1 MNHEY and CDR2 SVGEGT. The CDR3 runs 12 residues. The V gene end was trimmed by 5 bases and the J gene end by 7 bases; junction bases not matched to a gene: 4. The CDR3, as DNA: TGTGCCAGCAGTGCGTCAGGGGGTGGCTACACCTTC. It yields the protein CASSASGGGYTF.

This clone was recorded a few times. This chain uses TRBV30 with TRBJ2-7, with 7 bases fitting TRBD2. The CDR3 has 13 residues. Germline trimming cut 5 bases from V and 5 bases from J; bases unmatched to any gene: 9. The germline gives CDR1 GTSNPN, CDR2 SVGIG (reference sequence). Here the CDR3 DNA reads TGTGCCTGGGCGGGCGGGGGTTACCACGAGCAGTACTTC. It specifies CAWAGGGYHEQYF.

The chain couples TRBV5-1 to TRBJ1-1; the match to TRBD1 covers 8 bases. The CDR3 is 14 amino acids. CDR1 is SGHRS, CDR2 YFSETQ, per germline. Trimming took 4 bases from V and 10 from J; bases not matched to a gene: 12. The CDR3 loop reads CASSPTGGDRVAFF. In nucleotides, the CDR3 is TGCGCCAGCAGCCCCACAGGGGGAGATCGTGTAGCTTTCTTT.

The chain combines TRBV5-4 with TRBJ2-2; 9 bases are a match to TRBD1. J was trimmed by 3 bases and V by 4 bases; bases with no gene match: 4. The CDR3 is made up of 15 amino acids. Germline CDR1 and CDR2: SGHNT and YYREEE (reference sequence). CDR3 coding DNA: TGTGCCAGCAGCGCGACAGGGGGGTACACCGGGGAGCTGTTTTTT. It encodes CASSATGGYTGELFF. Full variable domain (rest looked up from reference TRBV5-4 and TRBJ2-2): ETGVTQSPTHLIKTRGQQVTLRCSSQSGHNTVSWYQQALGQGPQFIFQYYREEENGRGNFPPRFSGLQFPNYSSELNVNALELDDSALYLCASSATGGYTGELFFGEGSRLTVL.

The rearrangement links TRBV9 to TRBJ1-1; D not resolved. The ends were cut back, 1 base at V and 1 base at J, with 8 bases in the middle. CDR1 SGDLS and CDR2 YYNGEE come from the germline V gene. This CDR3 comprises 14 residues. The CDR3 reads CASSVTQSNTEAFF. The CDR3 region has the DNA TGTGCCAGCAGCGTAACACAGTCGAACACTGAAGCTTTCTTT.

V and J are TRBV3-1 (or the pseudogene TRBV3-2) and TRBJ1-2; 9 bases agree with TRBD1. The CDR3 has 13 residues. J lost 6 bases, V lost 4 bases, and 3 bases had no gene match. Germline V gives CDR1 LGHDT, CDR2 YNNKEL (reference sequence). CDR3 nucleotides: TGTGCCAGCAGCCCCCGGGACAGGGATGGCTACACCTTC. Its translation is CASSPRDRDGYTF.

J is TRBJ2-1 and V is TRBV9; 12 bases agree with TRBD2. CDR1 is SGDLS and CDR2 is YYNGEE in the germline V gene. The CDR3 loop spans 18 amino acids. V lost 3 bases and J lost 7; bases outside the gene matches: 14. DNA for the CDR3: TGTGCCAGCAGCGCACCGACTAGCGGGGGCCCCTCGTGGAATGAGCAGTTCTTC. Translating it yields CASSAPTSGGPSWNEQFF.

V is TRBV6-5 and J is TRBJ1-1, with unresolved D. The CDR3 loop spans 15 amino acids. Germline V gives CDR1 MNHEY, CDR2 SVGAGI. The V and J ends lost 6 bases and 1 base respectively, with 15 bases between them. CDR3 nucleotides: TGTGCCAGCAGGCCGGTTCTCAAATCGAACACTGAAGCTTTCTTT. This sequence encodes CASRPVLKSNTEAFF.

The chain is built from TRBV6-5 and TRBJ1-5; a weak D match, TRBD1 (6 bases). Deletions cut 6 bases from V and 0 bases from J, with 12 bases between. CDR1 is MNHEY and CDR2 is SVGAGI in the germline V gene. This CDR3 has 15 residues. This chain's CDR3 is CASSPRQASNQPQHF. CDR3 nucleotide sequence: TGTGCCAGCAGCCCAAGACAGGCTAGCAATCAGCCCCAGCATTTT.

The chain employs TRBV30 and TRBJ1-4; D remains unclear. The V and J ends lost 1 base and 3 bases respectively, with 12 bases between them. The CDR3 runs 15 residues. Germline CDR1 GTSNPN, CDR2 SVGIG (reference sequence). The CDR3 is CAWSGFEDSNEKLFF. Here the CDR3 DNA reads TGTGCCTGGAGTGGGTTCGAGGATTCTAATGAAAAACTGTTTTTT.

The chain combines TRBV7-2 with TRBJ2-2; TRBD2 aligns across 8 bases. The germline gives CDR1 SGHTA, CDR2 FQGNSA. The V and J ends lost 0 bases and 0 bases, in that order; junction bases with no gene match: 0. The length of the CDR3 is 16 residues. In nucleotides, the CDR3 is TGTGCCAGCAGCTTAGCACTAGCGGCGAACACCGGGGAGCTGTTTTTT. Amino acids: CASSLALAANTGELFF.

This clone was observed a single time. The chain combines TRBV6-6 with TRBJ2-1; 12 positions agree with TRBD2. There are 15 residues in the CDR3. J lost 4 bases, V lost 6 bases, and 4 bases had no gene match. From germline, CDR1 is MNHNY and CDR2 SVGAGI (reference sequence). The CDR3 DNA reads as TGTGCCAGCAGGCTACTAGCGGGGGGATACAATGAGCAGTTCTTC. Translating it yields CASRLLAGGYNEQFF.

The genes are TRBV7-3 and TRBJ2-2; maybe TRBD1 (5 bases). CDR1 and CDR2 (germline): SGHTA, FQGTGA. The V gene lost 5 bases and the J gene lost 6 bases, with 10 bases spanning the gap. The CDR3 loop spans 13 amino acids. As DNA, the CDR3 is TGTGCCAGCAGCCCCCGACAGTCCGGGGAGCTGTTTTTT. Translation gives CASSPRQSGELFF.

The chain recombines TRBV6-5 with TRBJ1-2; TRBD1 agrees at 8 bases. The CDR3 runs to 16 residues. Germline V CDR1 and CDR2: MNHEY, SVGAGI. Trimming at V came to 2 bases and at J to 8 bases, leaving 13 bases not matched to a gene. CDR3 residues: CASSYIGQGSNQGYTF. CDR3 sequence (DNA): TGTGCCAGCAGTTACATCGGACAGGGAAGCAATCAGGGCTACACCTTC.

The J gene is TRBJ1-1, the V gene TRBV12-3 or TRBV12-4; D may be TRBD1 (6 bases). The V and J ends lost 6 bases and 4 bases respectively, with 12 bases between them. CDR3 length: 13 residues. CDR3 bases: TGTGCCAGCAGCTCCAGGGGTAGCACTGAAGCTTTCTTT. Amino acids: CASSSRGSTEAFF.

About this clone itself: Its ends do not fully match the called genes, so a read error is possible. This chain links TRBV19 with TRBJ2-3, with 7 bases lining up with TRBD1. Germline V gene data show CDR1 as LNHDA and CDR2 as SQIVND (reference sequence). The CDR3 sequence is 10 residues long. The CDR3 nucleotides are TGTGCCAGTGGTAACAGGGGAAAGAGATTT. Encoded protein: CASGNRGKRF.

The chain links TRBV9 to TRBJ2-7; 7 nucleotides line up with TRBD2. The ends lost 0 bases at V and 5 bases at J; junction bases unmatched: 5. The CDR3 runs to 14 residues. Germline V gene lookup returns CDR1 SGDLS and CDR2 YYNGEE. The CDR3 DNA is TGTGCCAGCAGCGTAGGGGGAGGGACCGACGAGCAGTACTTC. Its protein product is CASSVGGGTDEQYF.

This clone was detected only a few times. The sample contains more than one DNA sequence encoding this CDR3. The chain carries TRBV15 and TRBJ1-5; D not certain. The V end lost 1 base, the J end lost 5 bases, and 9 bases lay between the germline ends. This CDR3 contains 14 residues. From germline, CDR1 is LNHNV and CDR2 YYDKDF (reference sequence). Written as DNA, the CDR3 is TGTGCCACCAGCAGAGGAGGAGGGTATCAGCCCCAGCATTTT. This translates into CATSRGGGYQPQHF.

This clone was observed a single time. The CDR3 DNA sequence: TGTGCCAGCAGCCCTACAGGGTCCGGGGCCAACGTCCTGACTTTC. Translated, it gives CASSPTGSGANVLTF. The chain has TRBV7-9 and TRBJ2-6; D might be TRBD1 (6 bases). V was pared by 5 bases and J by 4 bases, with 12 bases between. The CDR3 sequence is 15 residues long. Germline lookup yields CDR1 SEHNR and CDR2 FQNEAQ (reference sequence).

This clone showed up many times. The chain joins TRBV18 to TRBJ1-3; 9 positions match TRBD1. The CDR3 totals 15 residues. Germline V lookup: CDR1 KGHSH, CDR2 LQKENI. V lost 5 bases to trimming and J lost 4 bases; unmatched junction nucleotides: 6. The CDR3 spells CASSEGQGSGNTIYF. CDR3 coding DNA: TGTGCCAGCTCAGAAGGACAGGGGTCCGGAAACACCATATATTTT.

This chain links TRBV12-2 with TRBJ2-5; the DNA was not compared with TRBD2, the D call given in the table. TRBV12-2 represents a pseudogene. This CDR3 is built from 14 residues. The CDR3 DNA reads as TGTGCAGGACCGGGGGACTGTTATGAAGAGACCCAGTACTTC. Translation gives CAGPGDCYEETQYF.

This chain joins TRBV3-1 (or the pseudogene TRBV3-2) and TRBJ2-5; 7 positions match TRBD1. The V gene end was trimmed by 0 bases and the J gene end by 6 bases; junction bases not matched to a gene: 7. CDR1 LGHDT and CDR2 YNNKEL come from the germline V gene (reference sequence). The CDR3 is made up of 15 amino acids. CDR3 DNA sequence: TGTGCCAGCAGCCAAGACGCGGCAGGGGGTAAGACCCAGTACTTC. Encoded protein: CASSQDAAGGKTQYF.

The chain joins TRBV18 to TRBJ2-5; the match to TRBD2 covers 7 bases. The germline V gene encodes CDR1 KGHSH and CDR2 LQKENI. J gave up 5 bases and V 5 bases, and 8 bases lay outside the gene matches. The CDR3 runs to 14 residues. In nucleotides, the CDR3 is TGTGCCAGCTCAGCCCAACTAGCGACGGAGACCCAGTACTTC. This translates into CASSAQLATETQYF.

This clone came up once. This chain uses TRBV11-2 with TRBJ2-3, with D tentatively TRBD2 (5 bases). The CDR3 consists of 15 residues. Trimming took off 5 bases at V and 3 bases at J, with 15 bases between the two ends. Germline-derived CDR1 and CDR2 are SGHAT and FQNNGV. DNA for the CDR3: TGTGCCAGCAGCCCTGGACCAGGAGGAACAGATACGCAGTATTTT. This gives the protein CASSPGPGGTDTQYF.